A single sample is the source of the 2 T cell receptor beta chains below, sequenced in a study of response to subunit inactivated influenza vaccine. MiXCR, run by TCRdb on the RT-PCR reads, gives a single entry per CDR3 protein. The sample contains 750,000 to 850,000 distinct CDR3 sequences, less than 20% of which appear only once. The material was PBMCs from blood, obtained 5 days after vaccination. The receptors were gathered from a man in his forties or fifties who received an inactivated influenza vaccine.

The V and J genes are TRBV12-3 or TRBV12-4 and TRBJ2-3; 7 positions match TRBD1. The CDR3 length is 12 residues. With 6 bases clipped from V and 8 bases from J, the junction kept 5 bases outside the gene matches. The CDR3: CASRPPGGTQYF. The CDR3 DNA is TGTGCCAGCAGACCGCCAGGGGGTACGCAGTATTTT.

The table lists this clonotype with many counts. This chain uses TRBV2 with TRBJ2-3; 12 positions match TRBD2. Germline CDR1 SNHLY, CDR2 FYNNEI. J gave up 4 bases and V 4 bases, and 3 bases lay outside the gene matches. The CDR3 runs 15 residues. This CDR3 reads CASSVGTSGSDTQYF. CDR3 nucleotide sequence: TGTGCCAGCAGTGTGGGGACTAGCGGGTCAGATACGCAGTATTTT.